What follows are 12 T cell receptor beta chains derived from one specimen sequenced in a study of T cells in Graves' hyperthyroidism and ophthalmopathy. TCR beta CDR3 regions were amplified from RNA. RT-PCR in the first round (using the HTBI primer set) targeted the TCR CDR3. TCRdb redid the calling of the multiplex PCR reads with MiXCR, one entry per CDR3 protein. The repertoire consists of some 490,000 distinct CDR3 sequences, with 20% to 25% occurring once and the leading ten covering 45% to 50%. Material for sequencing was blood. The source is a woman aged 70 to 79 with Graves' ophthalmopathy.

This clonotype was seen more than once but under ten times. The chain couples TRBV9 to TRBJ2-3; 10 bases are a match to TRBD2. Germline V CDR1 and CDR2: SGDLS, YYNGEE. V was pared by 1 base and J by 6 bases, with 5 bases of the junction left unmatched. The CDR3 length is 15 residues. The CDR3 nucleotides are TGTGCCAGCAGCGTAACCCTAGCGGGAGCCGATACGCAGTATTTT. Translated: CASSVTLAGADTQYF.

The chain combines TRBV9 with TRBJ1-1; D not certain. The ends were cut back, 4 bases at V and 1 base at J, with 14 bases in the middle. This CDR3 comprises 15 residues. Germline V gives CDR1 SGDLS, CDR2 YYNGEE. CDR3 in amino acids: CASSSSKRGNTEAFF. The CDR3 DNA sequence: TGTGCCAGCAGCTCTTCAAAGAGAGGGAACACTGAAGCTTTCTTT. Combining the CDR3 with reference TRBV9 and TRBJ1-1 gives the whole variable domain DSGVTQTPKHLITATGQRVTLRCSPRSGDLSVYWYQQSLDQGLQFLIQYYNGEERAKGNILERFSAQQFPDLHSELNLSSLELGDSALYFCASSSSKRGNTEAFFGQGTRLTVV.

This clonotype has a count of ten or more. V usage is TRBV12-3 or TRBV12-4 and J usage is TRBJ2-2, with D maybe TRBD1 (6 bases). Trimming shortened V by 1 base and J by 3 bases, and 18 bases separated the two germline ends. The length of the CDR3 is 18 residues. CDR3 sequence: CASSLGTATRKDTGELFF. CDR3 nucleotides: TGTGCCAGCAGTTTAGGGACAGCAACCCGGAAGGACACCGGGGAGCTGTTTTTT.

The CDR3 reads CASSDRSNQPQHF. The CDR3 DNA reads TGTGCCAGCAGTGACAGAAGCAATCAGCCCCAGCATTTT. The chain has TRBV25-1 and TRBJ1-5; D remains unclear. In germline, CDR1 is MGHDK, CDR2 SYGVNS. V lost 3 bases to trimming and J lost 1 base, with 4 bases between them. The CDR3 consists of 13 residues. The whole variable domain, remainder taken from reference TRBV25-1 and TRBJ1-5, is EADIYQTPRYLVIGTGKKITLECSQTMGHDKMYWYQQDPGMELHLIHYSYGVNSTEKGDLSSESTVSRIRTEHFPLTLESARPSHTSQYLCASSDRSNQPQHFGDGTRLSIL.

The gene calls are TRBV5-1 and TRBJ2-2, with a possible D match to TRBD2 (6 bases). The CDR3 sequence is 15 residues long. Trimming cost V 4 bases and J 1 base, with 11 bases left between them. Germline V CDR1 and CDR2: SGHRS, YFSETQ. The CDR3 here is CASSGSGLNTGELFF. The CDR3 coding sequence is TGCGCCAGCAGCGGCAGCGGGTTGAACACCGGGGAGCTGTTTTTT.

In its sample, this clonotype was seen a few times. The chain is built from TRBV29-1 and TRBJ1-1; tentatively, D is TRBD1 (6 bases). Germline V CDR1 and CDR2: SQVTM, ANQGSEA. V was trimmed by 7 bases and J by 5 bases, leaving 17 bases between them. The CDR3 spans 13 residues. The DNA of the CDR3 is TGCAGCGCTACCAAAGGGGGGAGAACTGAAGCTTTCTTT. Its translation: CSATKGGRTEAFF.

For this clonotype: A read error may be the cause here, since a much bigger clone is one base away. The chain couples TRBV28 to TRBJ1-6; 9 bases are a match to TRBD1. Germline V gives CDR1 MDHEN, CDR2 SYDVKM. The trim removed 4 bases at V and 12 bases at J, leaving 7 bases unmatched. This CDR3 comprises 14 residues. CDR3 DNA sequence: TGTGCCAGCAGTTCGACAGGGGGAGAAATACCCCTCCACTTT. Its translation is CASSSTGGEIPLHF.

This clonotype appeared a few times. This CDR3 is CASSRTGGGGTGELFF. In DNA form, the CDR3 reads TGTGCCAGCAGCAGAACAGGGGGCGGCGGCACCGGGGAGCTGTTTTTT. The J gene is TRBJ2-2, the V gene TRBV27, with 9 bases that match TRBD1. Germline V lookup: CDR1 MNHEY, CDR2 SMNVEV (reference sequence). The CDR3 length is 16 residues. With V trimmed by 6 bases and J by 4 bases, 9 bases remained unmatched.

Ten or more counts support this clonotype. As DNA, the CDR3 is TGTGCCAGCAAAGTCACCCAGAATCAGCCCCAGCATTTT. It codes for CASKVTQNQPQHF. J is TRBJ1-5 and V is TRBV2; D remains ambiguous. V was shortened by 7 bases and J by 4 bases, with 11 bases between the two germline ends. Germline values: CDR1 SNHLY, CDR2 FYNNEI. This CDR3 is 13 amino acids long.

This clonotype was picked up many times. The chain links TRBV5-1 to TRBJ1-2; D call uncertain. From germline, CDR1 is SGHRS and CDR2 YFSETQ. The CDR3 has 13 residues. Trimming took off 0 bases at V and 6 bases at J, with 9 bases between the two ends. The CDR3 DNA sequence: TGCGCCAGCAGCTTGGCCGTGCGGAATGGCTACACCTTC. Its translation: CASSLAVRNGYTF.

This clonotype was recorded a few times. The chain employs TRBV30 and TRBJ1-5; D might be TRBD1 (5 bases). Trimming stripped 0 bases from V and 9 bases from J, with 18 bases between. Germline V gene sequence: CDR1 GTSNPN, CDR2 SVGIG (reference sequence). This CDR3 is built from 15 residues. The CDR3 nucleotides are TGTGCCTGGAGTGTACTGAGGCAGGGCGCGGGGCCCCAGCATTTT. Translated, it gives CAWSVLRQGAGPQHF.

This rearrangement joins TRBV7-2 to TRBJ2-7; weak D call: TRBD2 (6 bases). With 4 bases removed from V and 2 bases from J, the gap between germline ends came to 12 bases. Germline loops: CDR1 SGHTA, CDR2 FQGNSA. The CDR3 runs to 14 residues. CDR3 DNA sequence: TGTGCCAGCAGCTGGGGTAGCGGTCCCTACGAGCAGTACTTC. Translation gives CASSWGSGPYEQYF.